This T cell receptor beta chain was captured by sequencing in a study of regulatory T cells in long-lasting Graves disease. The CDR3 runs 13 residues. Germline assignment: CDR1 SEHNR and CDR2 FQNEAQ (reference sequence). The ends lost 6 bases at V and 10 bases at J; junction bases unmatched: 11. To make TCR beta libraries, researchers used iRepertoire HTBI primers and Arm-PCR of CDR3 regions. TCRdb called the multiplex PCR reads again in MiXCR, with one record for every CDR3 protein. This table has a few hundred thousand distinct CDR3 sequences, roughly 21% appearing once. Study-level findings and limits: For persistent Graves' patients, TCR diversity was lower than for newly diagnosed ones. Persistent disease favored TRBV28, TRBJ1-2 and TRBJ2-5. It is possible that accuracy was reduced by the small size of the sample.

This clonotype was seen at least ten times. The antigen remains unidentified. Time point meaning: persistent/refractory GD, antithyroid drugs over 5 years with positive TRAb. The authors made the TCR library using RNA they extracted from PBMCs. The source of this sequence is a female donor with Graves disease. The specimen comprised peripheral blood mononuclear cells (PBMCs), sampled when the disease was refractory, from a patient treated with antithyroid drugs. This rearrangement joins TRBV7-9 to TRBJ2-5; TRBD1 aligns across 7 bases. The CDR3 coding sequence is TGTGCCAGCAGATCGACAGGGATGGAGGACCAGTACTTC. Translation: CASRSTGMEDQYF.